These 27 T cell receptor beta chains share one sample of origin, sequenced in a study of regulatory T cells in long-lasting Graves disease. Time point defined: newly diagnosed GD, antithyroid drugs for less than 3 months. Researchers made the TCR library from RNA that was extracted from PBMCs. Through Arm-PCR of CDR3 regions and iRepertoire HTBI primers, TCR beta libraries were built. Each CDR3 protein gets one entry after TCRdb re-called the multiplex PCR reads with MiXCR. Of some 410,000 distinct CDR3 sequences detected, about a sixth appear once; the ten largest clones hold around a tenth. This same sample was also taken into another study, of T cells in Graves' hyperthyroidism and ophthalmopathy.

Specimen: peripheral blood mononuclear cells (PBMCs), collected at new diagnosis, from a patient treated with antithyroid drugs. Receptors originate from a woman aged 25 to 39 with Graves disease.

This clonotype was counted many times. The chain carries TRBV28 and TRBJ2-2; no firm D call. V was cut by 8 bases and J by 4 bases, with 17 bases left in between. The CDR3 totals 15 residues. Looked up from germline, CDR1 is MDHEN and CDR2 is SYDVKM. The CDR3 protein is CASGPITGRTGELFF. In nucleotides, the CDR3 is TGTGCCAGCGGCCCGATTACTGGTCGCACCGGGGAGCTGTTTTTT.

Points on this clonotype: This clone may be a read error of a much larger clone one base away. The rearrangement joins TRBV3-1 to TRBJ2-4; 8 bases are shared with TRBD2. The CDR3 totals 12 residues. Per germline, CDR1 LGHDT and CDR2 YNNKEL (reference sequence). CDR3 sequence (DNA): TGTGTCAGCAGCCAAGGGAGCGGGAGTAAGTTCTTC. Protein product: CVSSQGSGSKFF.

This clonotype was picked up many times. The chain uses TRBV12-3 or TRBV12-4 and TRBJ2-5, with 8 bases fitting TRBD2. This CDR3 is 13 amino acids long. Trimming removed 8 bases from V and 5 bases from J; junction bases left unmatched: 7. This CDR3 reads CASADTGGETQYF. Here the CDR3 DNA reads TGTGCCAGCGCGGACACGGGAGGGGAGACCCAGTACTTC.

A note on this clonotype: A much larger clone lies one base from this, so it may be a read error. This chain joins TRBV10-3 and TRBJ2-5; 9 bases agree with TRBD1. Per the germline V gene, CDR1 is ENHRY and CDR2 is SYGVKD. V gave up 4 bases and J gave up 4 bases; unmatched junction bases: 10. This CDR3 has 16 residues. The CDR3 spells CAISGKDRGRGETQYF. CDR3 in DNA: TGTGCCATCAGTGGGAAGGACAGGGGCAGGGGAGAGACCCAGTACTTC.

At least ten counts were recorded for this clonotype. The chain employs TRBV2 and TRBJ2-2; TRBD1 agrees at 9 bases. Trimming cost V 6 bases and J 3 bases; bases outside gene matches: 8. The CDR3 runs to 16 residues. Per germline, CDR1 SNHLY and CDR2 FYNNEI. This chain's CDR3 is CASRDSGQGDTGELFF. CDR3 DNA sequence: TGTGCCAGCAGGGACTCGGGACAGGGTGACACCGGGGAGCTGTTTTTT.

The chain carries TRBV19 and TRBJ2-7; the match to TRBD2 covers 9 bases. With 6 bases clipped from V and 1 base from J, the junction kept 4 bases outside the gene matches. This CDR3 is 14 amino acids long. From germline, CDR1 is LNHDA and CDR2 SQIVND (reference sequence). CDR3 nucleotides: TGTGCCAGTAGGGTGACTAGCGGATCCTACGAGCAGTACTTC. This sequence encodes CASRVTSGSYEQYF.

This clonotype was seen a handful of times. The chain is built from TRBV7-9 and TRBJ1-2, with 7 bases identical to TRBD1. Trimming at V came to 0 bases and at J to 4 bases, leaving 11 bases not matched to a gene. The CDR3 is 17 residues long. From germline, CDR1 is SEHNR and CDR2 FQNEAQ (reference sequence). The CDR3 sequence is CASSLAHPGQFFYGYTF. CDR3 nucleotide sequence: TGTGCCAGCAGCTTAGCGCACCCGGGACAGTTCTTCTATGGCTACACCTTC. Together with reference TRBV7-9 and TRBJ1-2, the CDR3 gives the full variable domain: DTGVSQNPRHKITKRGQNVTFRCDPISEHNRLYWYRQTLGQGPEFLTYFQNEAQLEKSRLLSDRFSAERPKGSFSTLEIQRTEQGDSAMYLCASSLAHPGQFFYGYTFGSGTRLTVV.

This chain uses TRBV20-1 with TRBJ2-7; 13 bases align to TRBD2. V gave up 6 bases and J gave up 4 bases; unmatched junction bases: 9. Germline CDR1 and CDR2: DFQATT and SNEGSKA (reference sequence). CDR3 length: 15 amino acids. CDR3 in amino acids: CSASDQLAGGYEQYF. CDR3 DNA sequence: TGCAGTGCCTCCGACCAACTAGCGGGAGGGTACGAGCAGTACTTC.

J is TRBJ2-3 and V is TRBV10-1; 12 bases are a match to TRBD2. This CDR3 spans 19 amino acids. After removal of 0 bases from V and 6 bases from J, the junction contained 13 bases not matched to a gene. Looked up from germline, CDR1 is WNHNN and CDR2 is SYGVQD (reference sequence). The CDR3 region has the DNA TGCGCCAGCAGTGAGTCGATTATTCGACTAGCGGGAGTAACGGATACGCAGTATTTT. It specifies CASSESIIRLAGVTDTQYF.

This clonotype showed up many times. This rearrangement joins TRBV30 to TRBJ1-1, with 8 bases that match TRBD1. The length of the CDR3 is 14 residues. Germline values: CDR1 GTSNPN, CDR2 SVGIG (reference sequence). V lost 5 bases, J lost 4 bases, and 9 bases stayed unmatched. The CDR3 region is CAWDETTGGTEAFF. CDR3 DNA: TGTGCCTGGGACGAGACAACAGGGGGCACTGAAGCTTTCTTT.

This clonotype showed up many times. CDR3 region: CASSGTGTGANVLTF. Here the CDR3 DNA reads TGTGCCAGCAGCGGAACGGGCACCGGGGCCAACGTCCTGACTTTC. The chain is built from TRBV7-9 and TRBJ2-6; D not certain. The length of the CDR3 is 15 residues. Trimming removed 5 bases from V and 4 bases from J, with 12 bases in between. Germline V lookup: CDR1 SEHNR, CDR2 FQNEAQ (reference sequence).

This clonotype was seen many times. V usage is TRBV24-1 and J usage is TRBJ1-2; the D gene is possibly TRBD1 (6 bases). The CDR3 has 12 amino acids. The germline V gene has CDR1 KGHDR and CDR2 SFDVKD. Trimming took 3 bases from V and 8 from J, leaving 9 bases between them. The CDR3 DNA sequence: TGTGCCACCAGTGATCCCAGGGGAGGCTACACCTTC. It encodes CATSDPRGGYTF.

The chain recombines TRBV28 with TRBJ2-1, with 14 bases identical to TRBD2. The CDR3 loop spans 17 amino acids. The V and J ends lost 1 base and 7 bases, in that order; junction bases with no gene match: 6. Germline loops: CDR1 MDHEN, CDR2 SYDVKM. This CDR3 is CASSLFVTSGRENEQFF. The CDR3, as DNA: TGTGCCAGCAGTTTATTTGTGACTAGCGGGAGGGAAAATGAGCAGTTCTTC.

This clonotype came up many times. This chain joins TRBV28 and TRBJ2-7, with D hard to call. This CDR3 is 11 amino acids long. V lost 6 bases to trimming and J lost 5 bases, with 8 bases between them. Germline assignment: CDR1 MDHEN and CDR2 SYDVKM. The CDR3 DNA sequence: TGTGCCAGCAGAACCCGCCACGAGCAGTACTTC. This translates into CASRTRHEQYF.

This clonotype has a count of ten or more. The chain carries TRBV6-4 and TRBJ2-2; D is unresolved. Trimming removed 2 bases from V and 5 bases from J, with 9 bases in between. The CDR3 consists of 14 residues. Germline V gene lookup returns CDR1 MRHNA and CDR2 SNTAGT. CDR3 in amino acids: CASSDGFSTGELFF. The CDR3 DNA sequence: TGTGCCAGCAGTGACGGTTTTAGTACCGGGGAGCTGTTTTTT.

Many counts were recorded for this clonotype. The rearrangement links TRBV2 to TRBJ2-3; TRBD2 might be the D (5 bases). From germline, CDR1 is SNHLY and CDR2 FYNNEI. The CDR3 consists of 12 residues. The V gene lost 4 bases and the J gene lost 6 bases, with 8 bases spanning the gap. The CDR3, as DNA: TGTGCCAGCAGTGTTGGGAGCGATACGCAGTATTTT. Protein product: CASSVGSDTQYF.

The rearrangement joins TRBV10-3 to TRBJ1-1, with D uncertain. Germline lookup yields CDR1 ENHRY and CDR2 SYGVKD. The CDR3 covers 16 residues. V was shortened by 1 base and J by 3 bases, with 15 bases between the two germline ends. CDR3 protein: CAISELGTPPYTEAFF. CDR3 nucleotide sequence: TGTGCCATCAGTGAGTTGGGCACTCCTCCCTACACTGAAGCTTTCTTT.

This clonotype was detected ten times or more. V is TRBV18 and J is TRBJ2-1, with 9 positions matching TRBD2. V was pared by 0 bases and J by 9 bases, with 3 bases of the junction left unmatched. The CDR3 length is 14 residues. CDR1 is KGHSH, CDR2 LQKENI, per germline. CDR3 sequence: CASSPPGLAIEQFF. The CDR3 nucleotides read TGTGCCAGCTCACCACCGGGACTAGCTATTGAGCAGTTCTTC.

This clonotype was observed many times. This sequence joins TRBV7-2 and TRBJ1-5; D is undetermined. CDR1 and CDR2 from the germline V gene are SGHTA and FQGNSA. CDR3 size: 18 residues. Trimming stripped 4 bases from V and 0 bases from J, with 19 bases between. CDR3: CASSSSGTLGYSNQPQHF. The CDR3 DNA reads as TGTGCCAGCAGCTCAAGTGGCACCTTGGGGTATAGCAATCAGCCCCAGCATTTT.

This clonotype was counted only a few times. This chain links TRBV27 with TRBJ2-1, with D unclear. The CDR3 totals 17 residues. The ends were cut back, 4 bases at V and 3 bases at J, with 19 bases in the middle. Germline V gives CDR1 MNHEY, CDR2 SMNVEV (reference sequence). In nucleotides, the CDR3 is TGTGCCAGCAGTTATACGATAGAGATCAGAGGCTACAATGAGCAGTTCTTC. This codes for CASSYTIEIRGYNEQFF.

In this sample, this clonotype turned up once. The V gene is TRBV2, the J gene TRBJ1-2; 9 bases are a match to TRBD1. This CDR3 region has 17 residues. V gave up 3 bases and J gave up 3 bases; unmatched junction bases: 11. The germline V gene has CDR1 SNHLY and CDR2 FYNNEI. CDR3 sequence: CASSDTGTGKRDYGYTF. CDR3 bases: TGTGCCAGCAGTGATACCGGGACAGGGAAAAGGGACTATGGCTACACCTTC.

There are many counts of this clonotype. J is TRBJ2-1 and V is TRBV3-1, with 7 positions matching TRBD2. The V segment lost 0 bases and the J segment 6 bases; nucleotides outside the gene matches: 8. Germline CDR1 is LGHDT and CDR2 is YNNKEL (reference sequence). CDR3 length: 16 amino acids. The CDR3 spells CASSQDITSVTNEQFF. CDR3 sequence (DNA): TGTGCCAGCAGCCAAGATATAACTAGCGTAACCAATGAGCAGTTCTTC.

In its sample, this clonotype was seen a few times. The rearrangement links TRBV3-1 to TRBJ1-6; TRBD1 matches 9 bases. Germline loops: CDR1 LGHDT, CDR2 YNNKEL (reference sequence). Trimming took 2 bases from V and 10 from J; bases not matched to a gene: 9. There are 16 residues in the CDR3. As DNA, the CDR3 is TGTGCCAGCAGCCAATTGGGGGGGACAGGGCAATCACCCCTCCACTTT. Translated: CASSQLGGTGQSPLHF.

There are many counts of this clonotype. This rearrangement joins TRBV7-8 to TRBJ2-5; 10 bases align to TRBD2. This CDR3 has 15 amino acids. J gave up 2 bases and V 5 bases, and 5 bases lay outside the gene matches. The germline gives CDR1 SGHVS, CDR2 FQNEAQ. This chain's CDR3 is CASSPSGSLQETQYF. The DNA of the CDR3 is TGTGCCAGCAGCCCTAGCGGGAGCCTTCAAGAGACCCAGTACTTC.

This clonotype was picked up many times. This chain connects TRBV7-9 to TRBJ2-3; TRBD2 might be the D (6 bases). Trimming removed 2 bases at V and 6 bases at J, with 24 bases between. The CDR3 is 18 residues long. CDR1 and CDR2 from the germline V gene are SEHNR and FQNEAQ (reference sequence). CDR3 amino acids: CASSLPISRGGARDTQYF. The CDR3 DNA sequence: TGTGCCAGCAGCTTACCAATTTCAAGAGGCGGGGCCCGTGATACGCAGTATTTT.

This clonotype was seen repeatedly, ten times or more. The chain combines TRBV7-9 with TRBJ2-7, with 8 positions matching TRBD1. This CDR3 region has 14 residues. V lost 6 bases, J lost 5 bases, and 9 bases stayed unmatched. The germline V gene has CDR1 SEHNR and CDR2 FQNEAQ (reference sequence). The CDR3 nucleotides are TGTGCCAGCAGTTTCGACAGGGGCTCGGACGAGCAGTACTTC. The encoded protein is CASSFDRGSDEQYF.

The chain joins TRBV14 to TRBJ2-4, with D uncertain. The V gene's germline CDR1 is SGHDN and CDR2 FVKESK. Trimming pared 1 base from V and 4 bases from J, leaving 8 bases between. The CDR3 has 14 amino acids. CDR3 residues: CASSQAGTKNIQYF. The CDR3 nucleotides are TGTGCCAGCAGCCAAGCGGGCACAAAAAACATTCAGTACTTC.